These 22 T cell receptor beta chains originate from one sample sequenced in a study of T cells in localized non-small cell lung cancer. The assay was immunoSEQ multiplex PCR, and TCRdb's table has in-frame clones only and misses some. The sample holds over 2,000 clones, approximately 24% seen once. Sequenced here: lung tumor tissue, sampled before any cancer treatment. The receptors were gathered from a woman aged 40-70 years with stage II squamous cell lung carcinoma.

This clone was counted only a few times. The chain joins TRBV7-2 to TRBJ2-7; 8 bases are shared with TRBD2. The CDR3 loop spans 13 amino acids. V lost 5 bases, J lost 7 bases, and 7 bases stayed unmatched. Germline V CDR1 and CDR2: SGHTA, FQGNSA. CDR3 amino acids: CASSPPLADEQYF. The DNA for the CDR3 is TGTGCCAGCAGCCCCCCACTAGCGGATGAGCAGTACTTC.

In this sample, this clone is medium-sized. The CDR3 region is CASSMGLAGGPRGDTQYF. The CDR3 DNA follows: TGTGCCAGCAGCATGGGACTAGCGGGAGGGCCGAGGGGAGATACGCAGTATTTT. V usage is TRBV11-3 and J usage is TRBJ2-3; TRBD2 matches at 16 bases. Trimming cost V 5 bases and J 5 bases; bases outside gene matches: 10. Germline V gene data show CDR1 as SGHNT and CDR2 as YENEEA. The CDR3 loop spans 18 amino acids.

This clone ranks as medium-sized. The chain combines TRBV6-8 with TRBJ1-5; tentative D call: TRBD1 (5 bases). There are 14 residues in the CDR3. Germline-derived CDR1 and CDR2 are MNHGY and SAAAGT. Between the trimmed V and J ends, which lost 10 bases and 7 bases, there was a span of 20 bases. For the CDR3, the DNA is TGTGCCATCAGCCAGGGAGGCGAGTGGCAGCCCCAGCATTTT. Protein product: CAISQGGEWQPQHF.

This clone is categorized as medium-sized. V and J are TRBV4-1 and TRBJ2-1, with D possibly matching TRBD1 (6 bases). The CDR3 spans 15 residues. Germline CDR1 reads MGHRA; CDR2 reads YSYEKL. Deletions cut 0 bases from V and 2 bases from J, with 8 bases between. CDR3 in amino acids: CASSQERDTYNEQFF. CDR3 coding DNA: TGCGCCAGCAGCCAAGAACGGGACACCTACAATGAGCAGTTCTTC.

V and J are TRBV10-3 and TRBJ2-7, with 8 positions matching TRBD1. CDR3 size: 14 residues. Germline loops: CDR1 ENHRY, CDR2 SYGVKD. The junction had 2 bases not matched to a gene; V was cut back by 0 bases and J by 4 bases. The DNA for the CDR3 is TGTGCCATCAGTGAGTCGACAGGGGCTTACGAGCAGTACTTC. Protein sequence: CAISESTGAYEQYF.

This clone was picked up a small number of times. V and J are TRBV19 and TRBJ2-7, with D uncertain. Per the germline V gene, CDR1 is LNHDA and CDR2 is SQIVND (reference sequence). The length of the CDR3 is 13 residues. Trimming stripped 4 bases from V and 3 bases from J, with 10 bases between. In DNA form, the CDR3 reads TGTGCCAGTAGTAACCAGTTGGGCTACGAGCAGTACTTC. Translation gives CASSNQLGYEQYF.

The chain carries TRBV11-3 and TRBJ1-1; D is unresolved. Germline V CDR1 and CDR2: SGHNT, YENEEA. The CDR3 spans 14 residues. Trimming removed 5 bases at V and 5 bases at J, with 15 bases between. The CDR3 nucleotides read TGTGCCAGCAGCGCCACAAAGGTTTTGACTGAAGCTTTCTTT. Translated, it gives CASSATKVLTEAFF. The whole variable domain, remainder taken from reference TRBV11-3 and TRBJ1-1, is EAGVVQSPRYKIIEKKQPVAFWCNPISGHNTLYWYLQNLGQGPELLIRYENEEAVDDSQLPKDRFSAERLKGVDSTLKIQPAELGDSAVYLCASSATKVLTEAFFGQGTRLTVV.

By sample share, this clone is medium-sized. The chain is built from TRBV6-8 and TRBJ2-5; D may be TRBD2 (5 bases). The germline gives CDR1 MNHGY, CDR2 SAAAGT. This CDR3 is built from 16 residues. Trimming removed 0 bases from V and 4 bases from J, with 15 bases in between. The CDR3 bases are TGTGCCAGCAGTTACTCAAGGCGGGCCTCGGGAGAGACCCAGTACTTC. This codes for CASSYSRRASGETQYF.

This clone has only one observation. This chain connects TRBV14 to TRBJ2-5; TRBD2 agrees at 8 bases. This CDR3 has 15 amino acids. Germline assignment: CDR1 SGHDN and CDR2 FVKESK. Trimming cost V 1 base and J 5 bases; bases outside gene matches: 6. The CDR3 DNA reads as TGTGCCAGCAGCCAAGTGACGGGGGGGCCGGAGACCCAGTACTTC. Its translation is CASSQVTGGPETQYF.

This chain uses TRBV9 with TRBJ1-1, with D possibly being TRBD1 (5 bases). V was pared by 0 bases and J by 10 bases, with 19 bases between. From germline, CDR1 is SGDLS and CDR2 YYNGEE. CDR3 length equals 15 residues. CDR3 bases: TGTGCCAGCAGCGTAGGGGACGGGTTAACCGGGGGAGCTTTCTTT. This codes for CASSVGDGLTGGAFF.

By sample fraction, this clone is medium-sized (0.01 to 0.1%). This sequence joins TRBV7-2 and TRBJ2-5; D is unclear. Germline values: CDR1 SGHTA, CDR2 FQGNSA. Trimming pared 7 bases from V and 3 bases from J, leaving 12 bases between. CDR3 size: 13 residues. The CDR3, as DNA: TGTGCCAGCAATTTCGGGCCCGAAGAGACCCAGTACTTC. The encoded protein is CASNFGPEETQYF.

The genes are TRBV7-5 and TRBJ2-6. TRBV7-5 represents a pseudogene. CDR3 length equals 19 residues. The DNA of the CDR3 is TGTGCCAGCAGCTTGGGGACCTTGGTAGCCGGCTCTGGGGCCAACGTCCTGACTTTC. Its translation is CASSLGTLVAGSGANVLTF.

Within the sample, this clone is large. This chain connects TRBV5-1 to TRBJ2-1; a possible D gene is TRBD1 (5 bases). The CDR3 runs to 14 residues. From germline, CDR1 is SGHRS and CDR2 YFSETQ. V was pared by 0 bases and J by 7 bases, with 11 bases between. The CDR3 sequence: CASSLDAGRNEQFF. DNA of the CDR3: TGCGCCAGCAGCTTGGATGCAGGGCGGAATGAGCAGTTCTTC.

The gene calls are TRBV12-5 and TRBJ2-2, with D possibly being TRBD2 (5 bases). The germline V gene encodes CDR1 LGHNT and CDR2 FRNRAP. The ends were cut back, 6 bases at V and 7 bases at J, with 6 bases in the middle. The CDR3 contains 11 residues. The CDR3: CASGDYGELFF. CDR3 nucleotide sequence: TGTGCTAGTGGCGACTACGGGGAGCTGTTTTTT.

This clone showed up just a few times. This chain connects TRBV7-5 to TRBJ2-7; TRBD2 is taken as the D call from the table, unchecked against the DNA. TRBV7-5 is an annotated pseudogene. CDR3 length: 16 amino acids. CDR3: CASSQATSGGPYEQYF. In DNA form, the CDR3 reads TGTGCCAGCAGCCAGGCTACTAGCGGGGGGCCCTACGAGCAGTACTTC.

The chain recombines TRBV28 with TRBJ2-2; 8 nucleotides align to TRBD1. Looked up from germline, CDR1 is MDHEN and CDR2 is SYDVKM. This CDR3 is 16 amino acids long. Trimming removed 2 bases from V and 3 bases from J; junction bases left unmatched: 5. CDR3 nucleotides: TGTGCCAGCAGTTTAGTAGAGACAGGGGACACCGGGGAGCTGTTTTTT. Residues: CASSLVETGDTGELFF.

The chain employs TRBV15 and TRBJ2-3; D remains ambiguous. The CDR3 length is 14 residues. Germline loops: CDR1 LNHNV, CDR2 YYDKDF (reference sequence). Trimming stripped 3 bases from V and 2 bases from J, with 9 bases between. The CDR3: CATSSSRSTDTQYF. CDR3 nucleotides: TGTGCCACCAGCAGTAGCCGTTCCACAGATACGCAGTATTTT.

This clone was counted only a few times. The chain combines TRBV28 with TRBJ2-7; D gene unclear. V was clipped by 6 bases and J by 4 bases, with 10 bases between them. The germline V gene encodes CDR1 MDHEN and CDR2 SYDVKM. The CDR3 extends over 12 amino acids. CDR3 protein: CASSPNLYEQYF. In nucleotides, the CDR3 is TGTGCCAGCAGCCCTAATTTATACGAGCAGTACTTC.

In regard to this clone: A read error may account for a junction end that differs from germline. Some base could not be read or is ambiguous, and its residue is marked X. V gene TRBV15 combines with J gene TRBJ2-3; 7 nucleotides align to TRBD2. Germline V gene sequence: CDR1 LNHNV, CDR2 YYDKDF (reference sequence). The CDR3 runs 17 residues. Here the CDR3 reads CATSSRLQRDLTDXQYF. The CDR3 bases are TGTGCCACCAGCAGCCGACTTCAGCGGGACCTCACAGATAYGCAGTATTTT.

This clone was found a few times. The genes are TRBV19 and TRBJ1-1; 8 positions agree with TRBD1. CDR3 length: 15 residues. The V gene's germline CDR1 is LNHDA and CDR2 SQIVND (reference sequence). J lost 4 bases, V lost 5 bases, and 9 bases had no gene match. As DNA, the CDR3 is TGTGCCAGTAGTCCCCTGACAGGGGCGGTCACTGAAGCTTTCTTT. Encoded protein: CASSPLTGAVTEAFF.

This chain uses TRBV4-1 with TRBJ1-5, with D possibly being TRBD1 (6 bases). The CDR3 contains 18 residues. V gave up 0 bases and J gave up 4 bases, with 19 bases separating them. Looked up from germline, CDR1 is MGHRA and CDR2 is YSYEKL. The CDR3 loop reads CASSQDTALGTLNQPQHF. The CDR3 bases are TGCGCCAGCAGCCAAGACACTGCTCTAGGGACATTAAATCAGCCCCAGCATTTT.

The chain combines TRBV11-3 with TRBJ1-4; D gene ambiguous. Germline V gives CDR1 SGHNT, CDR2 YENEEA. Trimming removed 6 bases at V and 4 bases at J, with 15 bases between. The CDR3 contains 15 residues. The chain's CDR3 is CASRQWTVVNEKLFF. CDR3 DNA sequence: TGTGCCAGCAGACAGTGGACGGTGGTTAATGAAAAACTGTTTTTT.